Presented here are 22 T cell receptor beta chains from one specimen sequenced in a study of OX40 agonist ivuxolimab in advanced cancers. TCRdb's copy holds only in-frame clones and misses some; the assay was immunoSEQ multiplex PCR. The sample shows about 68,000 clones, 86% of them seen only once. The starting material was CD4+ or CD8+ T cells sorted from blood, obtained in a trial of the OX40 agonist ivuxolimab. The source of these receptors is an adult with an advanced solid tumor such as melanoma, head and neck, liver or kidney cancer.

The rearrangement uses TRBV5-6 and TRBJ2-7; D uncertain. The length of the CDR3 is 13 residues. Trimming shortened V by 3 bases and J by 0 bases, and 7 bases separated the two germline ends. Germline V lookup: CDR1 SGHDT, CDR2 YYEEEE. The CDR3 region has the DNA TGTGCCAGCAGCTCAGCGAGCTCCTACGAGCAGTACTTC. Translating gives CASSSASSYEQYF.

The CDR3 region has the DNA TGTGCCAGTAACCCGGGACAGGGATCCTCTGGGGCCAACGTCCTGACTTTC. Translated, it gives CASNPGQGSSGANVLTF. The chain combines TRBV19 with TRBJ2-6; TRBD1 matches 9 bases. Germline CDR1 is LNHDA and CDR2 is SQIVND (reference sequence). This CDR3 comprises 17 residues. V was pared by 7 bases and J by 0 bases, with 7 bases of the junction left unmatched. Combining the CDR3 with reference TRBV19 and TRBJ2-6 gives the whole variable domain DGGITQSPKYLFRKEGQNVTLSCEQNLNHDAMYWYRQDPGQGLRLIYYSQIVNDFQKGDIAEGYSVSREKKESFPLTVTSAQKNPTAFYLCASNPGQGSSGANVLTFGAGSRLTVL.

Comments on this clone: Other DNA variants within this sample encode the same CDR3. V usage is TRBV7-2 and J usage is TRBJ1-4; D call uncertain. Deletions cut 1 base from V and 3 bases from J, with 3 bases between. The CDR3 runs to 13 residues. Per the germline V gene, CDR1 is SGHTA and CDR2 is FQGNSA. CDR3 coding DNA: TGTGCCAGCAGCTTAGAGGCTAATGAAAAACTGTTTTTT. Protein: CASSLEANEKLFF. The full variable domain, in which reference TRBV7-2 and TRBJ1-4 provide the parts outside the CDR3, is GAGVSQSPSNKVTEKGKDVELRCDPISGHTALYWYRQSLGQGLEFLIYFQGNSAPDKSGLPSDRFSAERTGGSVSTLTIQRTQQEDSAVYLCASSLEANEKLFFGSGTQLSVL.

The genes are TRBV4-3 and TRBJ1-5; D is ambiguous. The germline V and J ends were trimmed by 0 bases and 6 bases, with 6 bases remaining between them. CDR3 size: 13 residues. Germline CDR1 LGHNA, CDR2 YSLEER. The chain's CDR3 is CASSQEAAQPQHF. CDR3 bases: TGCGCCAGCAGCCAAGAAGCTGCTCAGCCCCAGCATTTT.

This rearrangement joins TRBV6-6 to TRBJ2-7; TRBD1 might be the D (6 bases). CDR1 and CDR2 from the germline V gene are MNHNY and SVGAGI (reference sequence). Trimming took off 6 bases at V and 2 bases at J, with 17 bases between the two ends. The CDR3 length is 15 residues. In DNA form, the CDR3 reads TGTGCCAGCAGCCGACGAGACAGGACACCCTACGAGCAGTACTTC. Encoded protein: CASSRRDRTPYEQYF.

The chain links TRBV11-2 to TRBJ2-1; 9 bases match TRBD2. CDR3 length: 16 residues. Trimming at V came to 5 bases and at J to 2 bases, leaving 7 bases not matched to a gene. From germline, CDR1 is SGHAT and CDR2 FQNNGV. The CDR3 is CASSTLAGLTYNEQFF. The CDR3 DNA is TGTGCCAGCAGCACACTAGCGGGCCTTACCTACAATGAGCAGTTCTTC.

This sequence joins TRBV5-4 and TRBJ2-7; D not resolved. Trimming stripped 0 bases from V and 5 bases from J, with 6 bases between. Germline values: CDR1 SGHNT, CDR2 YYREEE (reference sequence). This CDR3 comprises 12 residues. In DNA form, the CDR3 reads TGTGCCAGCAGCTTGGAGCGCCACGAGCAGTACTTC. Amino acids: CASSLERHEQYF.

This clone has only one observation. This chain joins TRBV6-6 and TRBJ1-5; D ambiguous. Germline lookup yields CDR1 MNHNY and CDR2 SVGAGI (reference sequence). There are 12 residues in the CDR3. The ends were cut back, 8 bases at V and 2 bases at J, with 7 bases in the middle. The CDR3 coding sequence is TGTGCCAGCTCCGGAGGCAATCAGCCCCAGCATTTT. The encoded protein is CASSGGNQPQHF.

The chain carries TRBV5-1 and TRBJ1-2, with 7 bases identical to TRBD1. V was pared by 4 bases and J by 8 bases, with 11 bases of the junction left unmatched. From germline, CDR1 is SGHRS and CDR2 YFSETQ. The CDR3 is 14 amino acids. CDR3 sequence reads: CASSPPGTVNGYTF. The DNA of the CDR3 is TGCGCCAGCAGCCCTCCCGGGACAGTTAACGGCTACACCTTC.

This clone came up a few times. The rearrangement uses TRBV10-3 and TRBJ2-3; a possible D gene is TRBD2 (6 bases). Trimming removed 2 bases from V and 4 bases from J, with 10 bases in between. Germline assignment: CDR1 ENHRY and CDR2 SYGVKD. The CDR3 consists of 14 residues. CDR3 region: CAISEVGGPDTQYF. DNA for the CDR3: TGTGCCATCAGTGAGGTGGGAGGCCCAGATACGCAGTATTTT.

The chain couples TRBV5-1 to TRBJ2-5, with D unclear. Trimming cost V 5 bases and J 0 bases, with 11 bases left between them. CDR3 size: 14 residues. CDR1 is SGHRS, CDR2 YFSETQ, per germline. The CDR3 DNA reads TGCGCCAGCAGTGTGGTTTTGTACCAAGAGACCCAGTACTTC. Translation gives CASSVVLYQETQYF.

The V gene is TRBV28, the J gene TRBJ2-6, with 7 bases that match TRBD1. V lost 2 bases to trimming and J lost 0 bases; unmatched junction nucleotides: 4. In germline, CDR1 is MDHEN, CDR2 SYDVKM. CDR3 size: 17 residues. The CDR3 DNA is TGTGCCAGCAGTTTAGCGACAGGGAGCTCTGGGGCCAACGTCCTGACTTTC. Translation: CASSLATGSSGANVLTF.

This chain joins TRBV29-1 and TRBJ2-7; D possibly corresponds to TRBD1 (5 bases). V lost 4 bases and J 1 base, leaving 11 bases between the germline ends. Germline V gives CDR1 SQVTM, CDR2 ANQGSEA. This CDR3 spans 13 amino acids. CDR3 protein: CSVGQLNSYEQYF. The CDR3 nucleotides read TGCAGCGTTGGACAGCTAAATTCCTACGAGCAGTACTTC.

The gene calls are TRBV5-5 and TRBJ1-5, with a tentative D call TRBD1 (5 bases). The CDR3 is made up of 15 amino acids. The V gene's germline CDR1 is SGHKS and CDR2 YYEKEE (reference sequence). V was clipped by 3 bases and J by 6 bases, with 16 bases between them. This chain's CDR3 is CASSWGRGAAQPQHF. The CDR3, as DNA: TGTGCCAGCAGCTGGGGCCGCGGGGCGGCTCAGCCCCAGCATTTT.

The sample holds one count of this clone. The chain employs TRBV25-1 and TRBJ1-2; maybe TRBD1 (6 bases). V gave up 1 base and J gave up 6 bases, with 15 bases separating them. CDR3 length: 15 amino acids. Looked up from germline, CDR1 is MGHDK and CDR2 is SYGVNS. Here the CDR3 reads CASSESARGVHGYTF. Here the CDR3 DNA reads TGTGCCAGCAGTGAATCGGCCAGGGGAGTACATGGCTACACCTTC.

The chain employs TRBV19 and TRBJ2-1; D not certain. Trimming took off 4 bases at V and 5 bases at J, with 6 bases between the two ends. Germline V gives CDR1 LNHDA, CDR2 SQIVND (reference sequence). This CDR3 has 12 amino acids. CDR3 sequence (DNA): TGTGCCAGTAGTACTAGAGACAATGAGCAGTTCTTC. Amino acids: CASSTRDNEQFF.

This chain connects TRBV7-9 to TRBJ2-6, with 7 bases aligning to TRBD2. Losses at the gene ends were 2 bases for V and 4 bases for J; bases not matched to a gene: 2. The CDR3 contains 15 residues. Germline V gene data show CDR1 as SEHNR and CDR2 as FQNEAQ (reference sequence). This CDR3 reads CASSLREAGANVLTF. Written as DNA, the CDR3 is TGTGCCAGCAGCTTACGGGAGGCCGGGGCCAACGTCCTGACTTTC. Full variable domain (remainder filled in from reference TRBV7-9 and TRBJ2-6): DTGVSQNPRHKITKRGQNVTFRCDPISEHNRLYWYRQTLGQGPEFLTYFQNEAQLEKSRLLSDRFSAERPKGSFSTLEIQRTEQGDSAMYLCASSLREAGANVLTFGAGSRLTVL.

The J gene is TRBJ1-4, the V gene TRBV4-3; D uncertain. The V gene lost 2 bases and the J gene lost 4 bases, with 8 bases spanning the gap. CDR3 length equals 14 residues. CDR1 is LGHNA and CDR2 is YSLEER in the germline V gene. The CDR3 loop reads CASSQWRLNEKLFF. The CDR3 DNA sequence: TGCGCCAGCAGCCAATGGAGACTTAATGAAAAACTGTTTTTT.

This chain uses TRBV18 with TRBJ2-2; the D is unclear. Between the trimmed V and J ends, which lost 2 bases and 0 bases, there was a span of 4 bases. Per the germline V gene, CDR1 is KGHSH and CDR2 is LQKENI. CDR3 size: 14 residues. The DNA for the CDR3 is TGTGCCAGCTCACCAGATGCGAACACCGGGGAGCTGTTTTTT. Translating gives CASSPDANTGELFF.

The chain links TRBV7-9 to TRBJ1-5, with 8 bases that match TRBD1. This CDR3 contains 13 residues. Germline lookup yields CDR1 SEHNR and CDR2 FQNEAQ (reference sequence). V lost 3 bases, J lost 7 bases, and 2 bases stayed unmatched. The CDR3 DNA reads TGTGCCAGCAGCTTCACAGGGGGGCAGCCCCAGCATTTT. This encodes CASSFTGGQPQHF. The full variable domain, rest sourced from reference TRBV7-9 and TRBJ1-5, is DTGVSQNPRHKITKRGQNVTFRCDPISEHNRLYWYRQTLGQGPEFLTYFQNEAQLEKSRLLSDRFSAERPKGSFSTLEIQRTEQGDSAMYLCASSFTGGQPQHFGDGTRLSIL.

Points on this clone: One end of the junction is discordant with germline, which a read error may explain. This chain joins TRBV2 and TRBJ2-7; the D gene is possibly TRBD1 (6 bases). Looked up from germline, CDR1 is SNHLY and CDR2 is FYNNEI. The CDR3 spans 15 residues. The CDR3 sequence is CASSEAGTTTYAQYF. CDR3 DNA: TGTGCCAGCAGTGAAGCCGGGACAACCACCTACGCGCAGTACTTC. The full variable domain, completed using reference TRBV2 and TRBJ2-7, is EPEVTQTPSHQVTQMGQEVILRCVPISNHLYFYWYRQILGQKVEFLVSFYNNEISEKSEIFDDQFSVERPDGSNFTLKIRSTKLEDSAMYFCASSEAGTTTYAQYFGPGTRLTVT.

The chain recombines TRBV5-4 with TRBJ2-7; D uncertain. CDR3 length: 15 amino acids. Germline CDR1 reads SGHNT; CDR2 reads YYREEE (reference sequence). Trimming shortened V by 0 bases and J by 2 bases, and 12 bases separated the two germline ends. CDR3 nucleotide sequence: TGTGCCAGCAGCTTGGCCGCGGATCAAACCTACGAGCAGTACTTC. Its translation is CASSLAADQTYEQYF.